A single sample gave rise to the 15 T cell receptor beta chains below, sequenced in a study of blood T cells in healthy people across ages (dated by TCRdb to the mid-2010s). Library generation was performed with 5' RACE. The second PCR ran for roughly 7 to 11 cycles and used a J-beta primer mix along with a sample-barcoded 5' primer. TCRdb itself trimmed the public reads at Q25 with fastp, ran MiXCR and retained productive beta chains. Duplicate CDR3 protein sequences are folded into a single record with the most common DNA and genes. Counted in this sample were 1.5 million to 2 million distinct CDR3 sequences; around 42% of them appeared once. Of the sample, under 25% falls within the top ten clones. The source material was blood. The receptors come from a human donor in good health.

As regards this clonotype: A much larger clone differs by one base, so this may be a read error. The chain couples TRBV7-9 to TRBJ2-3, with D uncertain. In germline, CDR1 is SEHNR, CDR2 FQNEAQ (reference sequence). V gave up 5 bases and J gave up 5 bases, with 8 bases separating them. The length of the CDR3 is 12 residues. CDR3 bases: TGTGCCAGCAGCCCGAACATAGATACGCAGTATTTT. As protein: CASSPNIDTQYF.

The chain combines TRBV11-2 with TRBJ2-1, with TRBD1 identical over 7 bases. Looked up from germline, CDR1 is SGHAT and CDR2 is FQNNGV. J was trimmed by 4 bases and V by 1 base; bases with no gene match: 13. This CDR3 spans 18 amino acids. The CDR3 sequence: CASSLVIERGRSYNEQFF. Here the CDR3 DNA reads TGTGCCAGCAGCTTAGTCATAGAAAGGGGGCGATCATACAATGAGCAGTTCTTC. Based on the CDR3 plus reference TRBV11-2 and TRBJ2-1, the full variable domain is EAGVAQSPRYKIIEKRQSVAFWCNPISGHATLYWYQQILGQGPKLLIQFQNNGVVDDSQLPKDRFSAERLKGVDSTLKIQPAKLEDSAVYLCASSLVIERGRSYNEQFFGPGTRLTVL.

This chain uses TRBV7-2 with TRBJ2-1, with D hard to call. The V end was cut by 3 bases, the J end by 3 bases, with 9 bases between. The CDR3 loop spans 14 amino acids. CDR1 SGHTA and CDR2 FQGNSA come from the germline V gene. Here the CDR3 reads CASSFPPVYNEQFF. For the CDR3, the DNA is TGTGCCAGCAGCTTCCCTCCCGTCTACAATGAGCAGTTCTTC.

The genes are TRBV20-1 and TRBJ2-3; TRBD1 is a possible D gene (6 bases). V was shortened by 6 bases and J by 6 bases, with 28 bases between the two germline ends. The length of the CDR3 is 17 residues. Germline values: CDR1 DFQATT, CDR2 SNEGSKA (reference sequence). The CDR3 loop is CSAGRQATRPSGDTQYF. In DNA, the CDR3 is TGCAGTGCAGGCAGACAGGCCACTCGTCCCTCGGGGGATACGCAGTATTTT.

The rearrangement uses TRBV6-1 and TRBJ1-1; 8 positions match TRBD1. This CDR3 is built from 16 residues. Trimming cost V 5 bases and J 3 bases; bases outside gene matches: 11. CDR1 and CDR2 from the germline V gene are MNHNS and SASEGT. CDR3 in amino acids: CASSFRKGTGYTEAFF. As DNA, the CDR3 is TGTGCCAGCAGTTTTCGGAAGGGGACAGGTTACACTGAAGCTTTCTTT.

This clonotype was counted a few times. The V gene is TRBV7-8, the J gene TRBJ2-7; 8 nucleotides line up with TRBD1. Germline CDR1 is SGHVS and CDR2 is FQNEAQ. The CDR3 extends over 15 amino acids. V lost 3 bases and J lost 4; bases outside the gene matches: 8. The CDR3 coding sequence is TGTGCCAGCAGCTTCTCTACAGGGGGGACTTACGAGCAGTACTTC. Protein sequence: CASSFSTGGTYEQYF. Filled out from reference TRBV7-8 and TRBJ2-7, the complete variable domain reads GAGVSQSPRYKVAKRGQDVALRCDPISGHVSLFWYQQALGQGPEFLTYFQNEAQLDKSGLPSDRFFAERPEGSVSTLKIQRTQQEDSAVYLCASSFSTGGTYEQYFGPGTRLTVT.

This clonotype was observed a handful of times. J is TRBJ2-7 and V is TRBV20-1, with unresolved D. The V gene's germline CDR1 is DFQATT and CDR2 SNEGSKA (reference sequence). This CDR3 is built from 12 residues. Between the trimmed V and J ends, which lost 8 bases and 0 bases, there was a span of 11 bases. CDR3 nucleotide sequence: TGCAGTCCTGAGAGCGACTCCTACGAGCAGTACTTC. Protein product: CSPESDSYEQYF.

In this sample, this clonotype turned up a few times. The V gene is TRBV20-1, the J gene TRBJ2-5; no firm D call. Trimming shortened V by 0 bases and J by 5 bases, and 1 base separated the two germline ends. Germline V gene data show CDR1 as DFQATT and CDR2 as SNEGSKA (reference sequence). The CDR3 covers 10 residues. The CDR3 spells CSARDETQYF. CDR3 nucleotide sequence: TGCAGTGCTAGAGATGAGACCCAGTACTTC.

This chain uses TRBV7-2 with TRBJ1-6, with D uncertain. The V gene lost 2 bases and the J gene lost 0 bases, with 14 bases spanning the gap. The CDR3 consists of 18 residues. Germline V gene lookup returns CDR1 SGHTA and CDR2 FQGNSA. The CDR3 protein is CASSLFGSLSSYNSPLHF. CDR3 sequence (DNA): TGTGCCAGCAGCTTATTTGGCAGCTTAAGCTCCTATAATTCACCCCTCCACTTT.

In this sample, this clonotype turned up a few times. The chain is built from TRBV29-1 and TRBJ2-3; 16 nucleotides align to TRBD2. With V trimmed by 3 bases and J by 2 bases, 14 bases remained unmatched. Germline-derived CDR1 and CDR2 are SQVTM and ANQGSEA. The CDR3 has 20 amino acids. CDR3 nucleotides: TGCAGCGTTGAGGGGGGGACTAGCGGGGGGGCGGTTTTGAACACAGATACGCAGTATTTT. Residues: CSVEGGTSGGAVLNTDTQYF.

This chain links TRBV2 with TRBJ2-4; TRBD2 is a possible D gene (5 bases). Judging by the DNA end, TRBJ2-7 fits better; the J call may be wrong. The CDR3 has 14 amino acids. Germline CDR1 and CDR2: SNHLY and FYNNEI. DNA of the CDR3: TGTGCCAGCAGGACGGCTAGCTATTTCGACGAGCAGTACTTC. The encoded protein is CASRTASYFDEQYF.

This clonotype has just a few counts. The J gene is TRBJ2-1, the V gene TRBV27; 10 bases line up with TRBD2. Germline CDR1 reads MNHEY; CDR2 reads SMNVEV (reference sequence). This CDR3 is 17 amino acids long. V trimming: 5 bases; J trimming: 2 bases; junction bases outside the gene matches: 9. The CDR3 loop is CASSPYGTSEAYNEQFF. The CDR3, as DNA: TGTGCCAGCAGTCCTTACGGGACTAGCGAGGCCTACAATGAGCAGTTCTTC.

The CDR3 here is CASSLGGWDISYEQYF. CDR3 nucleotide sequence: TGTGCCAGCAGTTTGGGAGGATGGGACATCTCCTACGAGCAGTACTTC. The rearrangement links TRBV12-3 or TRBV12-4 to TRBJ2-7; possibly TRBD1 or TRBD2 for D (6 bases each). The CDR3 is made up of 16 amino acids. Trimming took off 3 bases at V and 0 bases at J, with 15 bases between the two ends.

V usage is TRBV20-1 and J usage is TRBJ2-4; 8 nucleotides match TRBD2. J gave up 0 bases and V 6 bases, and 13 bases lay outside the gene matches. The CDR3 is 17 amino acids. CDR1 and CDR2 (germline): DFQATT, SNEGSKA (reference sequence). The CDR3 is CSALSGGLTLAKNIQYF. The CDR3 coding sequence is TGCAGTGCCCTCTCGGGGGGGCTCACTTTAGCCAAAAACATTCAGTACTTC.

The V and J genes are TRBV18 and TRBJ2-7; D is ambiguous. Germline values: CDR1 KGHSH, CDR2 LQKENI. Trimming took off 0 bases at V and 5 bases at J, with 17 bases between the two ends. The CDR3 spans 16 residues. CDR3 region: CASSPPAPKPADEQYF. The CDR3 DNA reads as TGTGCCAGCTCACCACCTGCCCCAAAGCCTGCAGACGAGCAGTACTTC.